These T cell receptor beta chains were read from a single sample in a study of T cells in localized non-small cell lung cancer. Clones were read by immunoSEQ multiplex PCR, and TCRdb kept only the in-frame ones, dropping some. The sample holds about 700 clones; less than 30% are singletons and the top ten take 21%. This specimen was normal lung tissue next to the tumor, taken before any cancer treatment. Receptors originate from a woman aged 40-75 years with stage II squamous cell lung carcinoma. The CDR3 runs from the conserved cysteine through the conserved F or W. The D gene is left open where the match is weak. Rows may omit the clone size; those that give it use once, few, many or a size class.

v_gene	d_gene	abundance	j_gene	CDR3aa	CDR3nt
TRBV11-3	NA	large	TRBJ1-6	CASTSGAYNSPLHF	TGTGCCAGCACCTCCGGGGCCTATAATTCACCCCTCCACTTT
TRBV19	TRBD1	NA	TRBJ1-2	CASSPRTGDPYGYTF	TGTGCCAGTAGTCCCCGGACAGGGGATCCCTATGGCTACACCTTC
TRBV11-3	TRBD2	NA	TRBJ2-1	CASSLDSGLGSHEQFF	TGTGCCAGCAGCTTAGACTCGGGACTAGGCTCTCATGAGCAGTTCTTC
TRBV7-6	NA	few	TRBJ1-4	CASSPRALATNEKLFF	TGTGCCAGCAGCCCCCGGGCACTTGCAACTAATGAAAAACTGTTTTTT
TRBV18	TRBD1	NA	TRBJ1-4	CASSRDSSNEKLFF	TGTGCCAGCTCACGGGACAGTTCTAATGAAAAACTGTTTTTT
TRBV6-8	NA	NA	TRBJ2-7	CAIGSGNYEQYF	TGTGCCATCGGGTCCGGGAACTACGAGCAGTACTTC
TRBV19	NA	hyperexpanded	TRBJ1-1	CASSIVPGVLAFF	TGTGCCAGTAGTATAGTGCCCGGCGTTCTTGCTTTCTTT
TRBV28	NA	NA	TRBJ1-1	CASSLTGRGATEAFF	TGTGCCAGCAGTTTAACTGGTCGAGGGGCCACTGAAGCTTTCTTT
TRBV11-3	TRBD1	NA	TRBJ1-3	CASSLTGFSGNTIYF	TGTGCCAGCAGCTTGACAGGGTTCTCTGGAAACACCATATATTTT
TRBV19	NA	NA	TRBJ1-1	CASSISQRSEAFF	TGTGCCAGTAGTATATCCCAGAGGAGTGAAGCTTTCTTT
TRBV10-2	TRBD2	NA	TRBJ2-3	CASSEGLAGLATDTQYF	TGCGCCAGCAGTGAGGGACTAGCGGGGTTGGCTACAGATACGCAGTATTTT
TRBV6-8	TRBD2	medium-sized	TRBJ2-1	CASSGRNQTSGGVYNEQFF	TGTGCCAGCAGTGGCCGCAACCAGACTAGCGGGGGGGTTTACAATGAGCAGTTCTTC
TRBV11-3	NA	few	TRBJ1-4	CASSQRGGESNEKLFF	TGTGCCAGCAGTCAAAGGGGGGGCGAATCTAATGAAAAACTGTTTTTT
TRBV19	NA	few	TRBJ1-2	CASTLLSGDHYGYTF	TGTGCCAGTACCCTTTTGTCCGGGGATCACTATGGCTACACCTTC
TRBV6-8	TRBD1	few	TRBJ1-2	CASSLGGQGNYGYTF	TGTGCCAGCAGTCTTGGGGGACAGGGCAACTATGGCTACACCTTC
TRBV29-1	NA	NA	TRBJ2-5	CSVDWGQETQYF	TGCAGCGTTGATTGGGGGCAAGAGACCCAGTACTTC
TRBV6-8	NA	few	TRBJ2-3	CASSLQGSTDTQYF	TGTGCCAGCAGTTTACAGGGAAGCACAGATACGCAGTATTTT
TRBV9	NA	few	TRBJ1-1	CASSELRPNTEAFF	TGTGCCAGCAGTGAACTTCGGCCAAACACTGAAGCTTTCTTT
TRBV18	TRBD1	NA	TRBJ2-1	CASIGQGASYNEQFF	TGTGCCAGCATAGGACAGGGGGCTTCCTACAATGAGCAGTTCTTC
TRBV14	TRBD1	NA	TRBJ2-3	CASSLDRADTQYF	TGTGCCAGCAGCCTTGACAGGGCAGATACGCAGTATTTT
TRBV5-1	TRBD2	NA	TRBJ2-2	CASSQGTSYTGELFF	TGCGCCAGCAGCCAAGGGACTAGCTACACCGGGGAGCTGTTTTTT
TRBV11-3	NA	NA	TRBJ1-2	CASSILRGPNGYTF	TGTGCCAGCAGCATACTCAGGGGACCCAATGGCTACACCTTC
TRBV15	NA	few	TRBJ1-6	CATSRENSLINQSPLHF	TGTGCCACCAGCAGAGAGAACAGCCTTATTAACCAGTCACCCCTCCACTTT
TRBV29-1	NA	NA	TRBJ1-4	CSVPGRPNEKLFF	TGCAGCGTCCCGGGGAGACCCAATGAAAAACTGTTTTTT
TRBV7-5	NA	NA	TRBJ2-1	CASSLNRGVVTEQFF	TGTGCCAGCAGCTTGAACAGGGGAGTTGTCACAGAGCAGTTCTTC
TRBV5-1	TRBD1	once	TRBJ1-2	CASSPGQGTTNYGYTF	TGCGCCAGCAGCCCGGGACAGGGAACTACTAACTATGGCTACACCTTC
TRBV6-8	NA	few	TRBJ1-1	CASPQRGATEAFF	TGTGCCAGTCCCCAAAGGGGGGCCACTGAAGCTTTCTTT
TRBV28	TRBD1	few	TRBJ1-2	CASSSTGQGFYGYTF	TGTGCCAGCAGTTCCACAGGACAGGGTTTCTATGGCTACACCTTC
TRBV15	TRBD1	NA	TRBJ2-5	CATSQDRLGETQYF	TGTGCCACCAGCCAGGACAGGCTGGGAGAGACCCAGTACTTC
TRBV15	TRBD1	few	TRBJ2-4	CATSSGGETGGVNIQYF	TGTGCCACCAGCAGTGGGGGCGAGACAGGGGGCGTCAACATTCAGTACTTC
TRBV19	TRBD1	NA	TRBJ1-5	CASRPQGASGQPQHF	TGTGCCAGTAGGCCCCAGGGGGCCTCGGGTCAGCCCCAGCATTTT
TRBV6-8	NA	NA	TRBJ1-4	CASSPRGPTTTNEKLFF	TGTGCCAGCAGTCCCAGGGGCCCAACCACAACTAATGAAAAACTGTTTTTT
TRBV19	NA	NA	TRBJ2-3	CASSIQGSTDTQYF	TGTGCCAGTAGTATCCAGGGTTCCACAGATACGCAGTATTTT
TRBV28	NA	NA	TRBJ1-5	CASSYYGVGNQPQHF	TGTGCCAGCAGTTATTACGGGGTGGGCAATCAGCCCCAGCATTTT
TRBV10-2	TRBD1	NA	TRBJ2-5	CASSATGTETQYF	TGCGCCAGCAGTGCGACAGGGACAGAGACCCAGTACTTC
TRBV11-3	TRBD2	NA	TRBJ2-1	CASSPRRLAGAHNEQFF	TGTGCCAGCAGCCCTAGAAGACTAGCGGGGGCCCACAATGAGCAGTTCTTC
TRBV11-3	NA	few	TRBJ2-3	CASSLGPLLDTQYF	TGTGCCAGCAGCTTAGGACCCCTCCTGGATACGCAGTATTTT
TRBV11-3	NA	NA	TRBJ2-5	CASSSSGPKETQYF	TGTGCCAGCAGCTCCTCGGGGCCCAAAGAGACCCAGTACTTC
TRBV5-1	NA	few	TRBJ1-6	CASGPGHYNSPLHF	TGCGCCAGCGGTCCGGGACACTATAATTCACCCCTCCACTTT
TRBV11-3	NA	NA	TRBJ1-3	CASSPTALSGNTIYF	TGTGCCAGCAGTCCCACAGCCCTCTCTGGAAACACCATATATTTT
TRBV18	TRBD2	NA	TRBJ2-1	CASSHASSGGDNEQFF	TGTGCCAGCTCACACGCCTCTAGCGGGGGGGACAATGAGCAGTTCTTC
TRBV6-1	NA	medium-sized	TRBJ1-2	CASSEAGTNYRLYGYTF	TGTGCCAGCAGTGAAGCAGGGACAAACTACCGCCTCTATGGCTACACCTTC
TRBV28	NA	NA	TRBJ1-5	CASSSGGSNQPQHF	TGTGCCAGCAGTAGTGGAGGCAGCAATCAGCCCCAGCATTTT
TRBV9	NA	few	TRBJ1-4	CASSEVRGTDEKLFF	TGTGCCAGCAGTGAGGTGAGGGGGACCGATGAAAAACTGTTTTTT
TRBV28	NA	few	TRBJ1-6	CASRPQGSDSPLHF	TGTGCCAGCAGACCCCAGGGTAGTGATTCACCCCTCCACTTT
TRBV19	TRBD1	few	TRBJ2-2	CASSIVGTGTGELFF	TGTGCCAGTAGTATAGTTGGGACAGGAACCGGGGAGCTGTTTTTT
TRBV18	NA	NA	TRBJ1-1	CASSPPGGNRAEAFF	TGTGCCAGCTCACCACCGGGGGGAAATAGGGCTGAAGCTTTCTTT
TRBV6-8	TRBD1	few	TRBJ1-6	CAINRDRNSPLHF	TGTGCCATAAACCGGGACAGGAACTCACCCCTCCACTTT